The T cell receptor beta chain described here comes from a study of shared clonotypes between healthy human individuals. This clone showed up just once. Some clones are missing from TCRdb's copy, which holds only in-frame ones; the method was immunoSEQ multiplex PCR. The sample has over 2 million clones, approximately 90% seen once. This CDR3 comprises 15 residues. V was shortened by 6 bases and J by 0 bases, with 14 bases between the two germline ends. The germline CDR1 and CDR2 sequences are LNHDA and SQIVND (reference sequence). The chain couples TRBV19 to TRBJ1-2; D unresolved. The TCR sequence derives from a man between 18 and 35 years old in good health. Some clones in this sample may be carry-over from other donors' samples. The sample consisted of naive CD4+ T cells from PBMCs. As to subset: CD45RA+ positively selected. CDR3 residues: CASRRVDFTNYGYTF. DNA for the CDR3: TGTGCCAGTAGAAGGGTAGACTTTACTAACTATGGCTACACCTTC.